What follows are 8 T cell receptor beta chains derived from one specimen sequenced in a study of blood T cell repertoires in COVID-19. This table comes from immunoSEQ multiplex PCR, and its TCRdb copy is limited to in-frame clones, with some not included. The sample contains about 60,000 clones, roughly 80% of which appear only once. Sequencing was performed on peripheral blood. These receptors originate from a human donor in a cohort sampled during active COVID-19.

A single count supports this clone. The chain joins TRBV24-1 to TRBJ1-2; weak D call: TRBD1 (6 bases). The CDR3 length is 17 residues. Germline V lookup: CDR1 KGHDR, CDR2 SFDVKD. Trimming took off 3 bases at V and 2 bases at J, with 18 bases between the two ends. The CDR3 DNA follows: TGTGCCACCAGTGATCCCGGCAGGGGATCGGGCAACTATGGCTACACCTTC. Residues: CATSDPGRGSGNYGYTF.

The chain is built from TRBV6-5 and TRBJ1-2; TRBD1 aligns across 9 bases. The CDR3 runs 15 residues. The V segment lost 6 bases and the J segment 6 bases; nucleotides outside the gene matches: 11. Germline V gene sequence: CDR1 MNHEY, CDR2 SVGAGI. CDR3 loop: CASRNTGGPLNGYTF. CDR3 coding DNA: TGTGCCAGCAGGAATACAGGGGGCCCTTTAAATGGCTACACCTTC.

V is TRBV6-5 and J is TRBJ2-7; TRBD1 matches 9 bases. The CDR3 consists of 14 residues. The V gene's germline CDR1 is MNHEY and CDR2 SVGAGI. The J segment lost 5 bases and the V segment lost 2 bases, leaving 4 bases of the junction unmatched. The chain's CDR3 is CASSYGTGFDEQYF. CDR3 in DNA: TGTGCCAGCAGTTACGGGACAGGGTTCGACGAGCAGTACTTC.

This chain connects TRBV4-1 to TRBJ1-5, with a weak D call TRBD1 (5 bases). Trimming cost V 1 base and J 4 bases, with 17 bases left between them. The CDR3 consists of 17 residues. The germline CDR1 and CDR2 sequences are MGHRA and YSYEKL. The CDR3 sequence: CASSQGPGLGLNQPQHF. The CDR3 DNA sequence: TGCGCCAGCAGCCAAGGGCCGGGCCTGGGACTAAATCAGCCCCAGCATTTT.

The gene calls are TRBV19 and TRBJ2-6; no definite D call. V lost 6 bases and J 0 bases, leaving 6 bases between the germline ends. CDR3 length: 14 residues. From germline, CDR1 is LNHDA and CDR2 SQIVND (reference sequence). The CDR3 nucleotides read TGTGCCAGTAGCACATCCTCTGGGGCCAACGTCCTGACTTTC. Its protein is CASSTSSGANVLTF.

This rearrangement joins TRBV15 to TRBJ1-4, with D maybe TRBD1 (6 bases). CDR1 and CDR2 (germline): LNHNV, YYDKDF (reference sequence). The V and J ends lost 0 bases and 8 bases respectively, with 25 bases between them. CDR3 length equals 19 residues. Here the CDR3 DNA reads TGTGCCACCAGCAGAGAGGTACCTGAGAACAGGGCGGCTGAAGAAAAACTGTTTTTT. As protein: CATSREVPENRAAEEKLFF.

V gene TRBV29-1 combines with J gene TRBJ2-5; no firm D call. The germline gives CDR1 SQVTM, CDR2 ANQGSEA. Trimming left V 5 bases short and J 1 base short, with 11 bases between. The CDR3 runs to 13 residues. CDR3 bases: TGCAGCGTTCTCGAACGGTTCCAAGAGACCCAGTACTTC. Its translation: CSVLERFQETQYF.

This clone was detected only a few times. The rearrangement joins TRBV7-9 to TRBJ2-7; D possibly corresponds to TRBD1 (6 bases). Germline lookup yields CDR1 SEHNR and CDR2 FQNEAQ (reference sequence). The V end was cut by 3 bases, the J end by 5 bases, with 14 bases between. The CDR3 is 14 amino acids. The CDR3 nucleotides are TGTGCCAGCAGCTTCTCCGGGACATGGAACGAGCAGTACTTC. It specifies CASSFSGTWNEQYF.